This T cell receptor (beta chain) was found in a study of blood T cell repertoires in COVID-19. Across the study: Some COVID-19 samples were acute and others convalescent; all came from the United States, Italy and Spain. T cells, B-cell-depleted T cells, or PBMCs provided the cDNA or gDNA that served as material.

CDR1 MGHDK and CDR2 SYGVNS come from the germline V gene. The junction had 1 base not matched to a gene; V was cut back by 4 bases and J by 1 base. The CDR3 runs to 15 residues. Produced via immunoSEQ multiplex PCR; TCRdb's table is partial and in-frame only. The sample yields 86,000 or so clones, roughly 91% seen once. Material: peripheral blood. The chain joins TRBV25-1 to TRBJ2-1; 10 bases fit TRBD1. This receptor was obtained from a woman aged 50 to 60 in a cohort sampled during active COVID-19. Here the CDR3 DNA reads TGTGCCAGCAGTGGGGGACAGGGGTCCTACAATGAGCAGTTCTTC. This encodes CASSGGQGSYNEQFF. Filled out from reference TRBV25-1 and TRBJ2-1, the complete variable domain reads EADIYQTPRYLVIGTGKKITLECSQTMGHDKMYWYQQDPGMELHLIHYSYGVNSTEKGDLSSESTVSRIRTEHFPLTLESARPSHTSQYLCASSGGQGSYNEQFFGPGTRLTVL.